The 21 T cell receptor beta chains given below trace back to one sample, sequenced in a study of CD8 T cells in ankylosing spondylitis. The antigens these receptors bind are not known. The study, taken as a whole, reports: Typical of ankylosing spondylitis blood, it appeared, was a TCR beta motif of under 10 highly homologous variants.

Each CDR3 protein gets one entry after TCRdb re-called the 5' RACE reads with MiXCR. The data contain about 500,000 distinct CDR3 sequences, about 12% of them singletons. The sequenced sample consisted of blood, either unsorted or a sorted T cell fraction (not recorded which). The receptors derive from a male donor with ankylosing spondylitis.

This chain links TRBV24-1 with TRBJ2-2; 10 nucleotides match TRBD2. The CDR3 loop spans 18 amino acids. Germline lookup yields CDR1 KGHDR and CDR2 SFDVKD. J gave up 3 bases and V 3 bases, and 9 bases lay outside the gene matches. The CDR3 bases are TGTGCCACCAGTGATCTCGTTGCTAGCGGGAGTTACACCGGGGAGCTGTTTTTT. Its translation is CATSDLVASGSYTGELFF.

The chain is built from TRBV10-3 and TRBJ2-6, with D perhaps assigned TRBD1 or TRBD2 (5 bases each). The CDR3 loop spans 14 amino acids. Germline V gene lookup returns CDR1 ENHRY and CDR2 SYGVKD. V was shortened by 2 bases and J by 8 bases, with 10 bases between the two germline ends. CDR3 sequence: CAISESGGSNVLTF. Written as DNA, the CDR3 is TGTGCCATCAGTGAGAGTGGGGGTTCCAACGTCCTGACTTTC.

V usage is TRBV14 and J usage is TRBJ2-7, with D unresolved. The V end lost 6 bases, the J end lost 4 bases, and 10 bases lay between the germline ends. This CDR3 spans 12 amino acids. The germline V gene encodes CDR1 SGHDN and CDR2 FVKESK. The CDR3 loop is CASSKQPYEQYF. Here the CDR3 DNA reads TGTGCCAGCAGTAAGCAGCCTTACGAGCAGTACTTC.

This clonotype was detected a few times. The chain recombines TRBV7-2 with TRBJ1-5; no reliable D call. V lost 5 bases to trimming and J lost 3 bases, with 14 bases between them. There are 15 residues in the CDR3. CDR1 SGHTA and CDR2 FQGNSA come from the germline V gene. The DNA for the CDR3 is TGTGCCAGCAGCCAGGAAGGTGGGATCAATCAGCCCCAGCATTTT. Translating gives CASSQEGGINQPQHF.

This clonotype was seen many times. This chain connects TRBV7-9 to TRBJ2-1; TRBD2 aligns across 15 bases. The V and J ends lost 5 bases and 7 bases, in that order; junction bases with no gene match: 6. The CDR3 sequence is 16 residues long. The germline V gene encodes CDR1 SEHNR and CDR2 FQNEAQ (reference sequence). The CDR3 sequence: CASSPPGLAGGNEQFF. In DNA, the CDR3 is TGTGCCAGCAGCCCCCCGGGACTAGCGGGAGGAAATGAGCAGTTCTTC. Together with reference TRBV7-9 and TRBJ2-1, the CDR3 gives the full variable domain: DTGVSQNPRHKITKRGQNVTFRCDPISEHNRLYWYRQTLGQGPEFLTYFQNEAQLEKSRLLSDRFSAERPKGSFSTLEIQRTEQGDSAMYLCASSPPGLAGGNEQFFGPGTRLTVL.

This clonotype was counted between two and nine times. The gene calls are TRBV20-1 and TRBJ1-2; D is possibly TRBD1 (6 bases). In germline, CDR1 is DFQATT, CDR2 SNEGSKA (reference sequence). CDR3 length: 15 amino acids. The germline V and J ends were trimmed by 3 bases and 4 bases, with 18 bases remaining between them. The CDR3 spells CSAREGGAPGYGYTF. In DNA, the CDR3 is TGCAGTGCTAGGGAAGGGGGGGCGCCGGGCTATGGCTACACCTTC.

This clonotype was observed at least ten times. This chain connects TRBV20-1 to TRBJ1-1; no reliable D call. This CDR3 spans 13 amino acids. Germline V gene lookup returns CDR1 DFQATT and CDR2 SNEGSKA (reference sequence). The CDR3 reads CSPLGILNTEAFF. Here the CDR3 DNA reads TGCAGCCCCCTGGGGATATTGAACACTGAAGCTTTCTTT.

There are many counts of this clonotype. The chain joins TRBV3-1 to TRBJ2-1; 9 bases map to TRBD2. The germline gives CDR1 LGHDT, CDR2 YNNKEL (reference sequence). Unmatched junction bases numbered 4, after V lost 4 bases and J lost 3 bases. This CDR3 region has 15 residues. The CDR3 region is CASSRLAGLYNEQFF. The CDR3 DNA reads TGTGCCAGCAGCCGGCTAGCGGGACTCTACAATGAGCAGTTCTTC.

Only a few counts were recorded for this clonotype. The chain carries TRBV5-1 and TRBJ1-2, with D possibly being TRBD1 (6 bases). Germline CDR1 is SGHRS and CDR2 is YFSETQ. V lost 3 bases and J lost 0, with 9 bases in between. The CDR3 totals 14 residues. The CDR3 DNA reads TGCGCCAGCAGCTCCGGACAGTCTAACTATGGCTACACCTTC. Translation gives CASSSGQSNYGYTF.

This sequence joins TRBV20-1 and TRBJ2-7, with 13 nucleotides matching TRBD2. CDR1 and CDR2 from the germline V gene are DFQATT and SNEGSKA (reference sequence). With 0 bases clipped from V and 0 bases from J, the junction kept 11 bases outside the gene matches. The CDR3 runs to 19 residues. The CDR3 here is CSAREGTSGDLMSSYEQYF. The CDR3 DNA reads as TGCAGTGCTAGAGAAGGGACTAGCGGGGACTTGATGAGCTCCTACGAGCAGTACTTC.

This clonotype was seen more than once but under ten times. The chain joins TRBV7-9 to TRBJ2-6, with TRBD2 matching over 9 bases. The CDR3 totals 16 residues. V lost 4 bases, J lost 4 bases, and 5 bases stayed unmatched. Germline V lookup: CDR1 SEHNR, CDR2 FQNEAQ (reference sequence). This CDR3 is CASSWREGKGANVLTF. The CDR3 DNA follows: TGTGCCAGCAGCTGGCGGGAGGGGAAGGGGGCCAACGTCCTGACTTTC.

This clonotype was recorded at least ten times. The chain links TRBV10-3 to TRBJ2-2; either TRBD1 or TRBD2 may fit D (5 bases each). Germline CDR1 reads ENHRY; CDR2 reads SYGVKD. The CDR3 runs 16 residues. Trimming removed 5 bases at V and 5 bases at J, with 18 bases between. The CDR3 loop reads CAISYPGPKLTGELFF. For the CDR3, the DNA is TGTGCCATCAGTTATCCGGGACCGAAACTTACCGGGGAGCTGTTTTTT.

This clonotype was counted between two and nine times. Germline is not matched at one junction end, which may reflect a read error. The chain links TRBV5-6 to TRBJ2-2; 9 bases line up with TRBD1. Germline lookup yields CDR1 SGHDT and CDR2 YYEEEE. There are 12 residues in the CDR3. The CDR3 DNA is TGTGCCAGCAGACCGACAGGGGGGGTGCTGTTTTTT. This codes for CASRPTGGVLFF.

This chain connects TRBV6-5 to TRBJ1-2; 9 bases fit TRBD1. The CDR3 spans 14 residues. J was trimmed by 6 bases and V by 2 bases; bases with no gene match: 4. CDR1 and CDR2 from the germline V gene are MNHEY and SVGAGI. The CDR3 protein is CASSYLQGADGYTF. Written as DNA, the CDR3 is TGTGCCAGCAGTTACCTACAGGGGGCCGATGGCTACACCTTC.

Ten or more counts support this clonotype. The chain is built from TRBV28 and TRBJ2-7; TRBD1 matches 8 bases. V lost 6 bases, J lost 0 bases, and 7 bases stayed unmatched. CDR1 and CDR2 (germline): MDHEN, SYDVKM. The length of the CDR3 is 15 residues. The CDR3 spells CASRLDRGFSYEQYF. The CDR3 DNA is TGTGCCAGCAGGCTTGACAGGGGCTTCTCCTACGAGCAGTACTTC.

This clonotype was seen many times. The gene calls are TRBV24-1 and TRBJ2-1; 12 bases match TRBD2. The CDR3 runs 16 residues. Trimming at V came to 2 bases and at J to 7 bases, leaving 5 bases not matched to a gene. The germline CDR1 and CDR2 sequences are KGHDR and SFDVKD. CDR3 sequence: CATSDYRLAGENEQFF. The CDR3 bases are TGTGCCACCAGTGATTACAGACTAGCGGGAGAAAATGAGCAGTTCTTC.

The chain employs TRBV29-1 and TRBJ2-7; TRBD2 is a possible D gene (6 bases). The CDR3 runs to 13 residues. Looked up from germline, CDR1 is SQVTM and CDR2 is ANQGSEA. The V gene lost 0 bases and the J gene lost 2 bases, with 8 bases spanning the gap. The CDR3 sequence: CSVEDGRTYEQYF. The CDR3 DNA reads as TGCAGCGTTGAAGATGGGAGGACCTACGAGCAGTACTTC.

Within the sample, this clonotype is medium-sized. The chain is built from TRBV21-1 and TRBJ2-5. TRBV21-1 is a pseudogene locus. This CDR3 comprises 11 residues. This CDR3 reads CASSKEETQYF. CDR3 DNA sequence: TGTGCCAGTTCGAAGGAAGAGACCCAGTACTTC.

This clonotype was detected many times. CDR3 amino acids: CASSPWETTDTQYF. For the CDR3, the DNA is TGTGCCAGCAGTCCGTGGGAAACCACAGATACGCAGTATTTT. V is TRBV27 and J is TRBJ2-3; unclear D gene. Germline V gene sequence: CDR1 MNHEY, CDR2 SMNVEV (reference sequence). The CDR3 is 14 amino acids. Trimming took 5 bases from V and 2 from J, leaving 11 bases between them.

The V call is TRBV7-8, the J call TRBJ2-1, with 9 bases aligning to TRBD2. The junction had 7 bases not matched to a gene; V was cut back by 1 base and J by 6 bases. CDR1 is SGHVS and CDR2 is FQNEAQ in the germline V gene. This CDR3 is 16 amino acids long. CDR3 in DNA: TGTGCCAGCAGCTTAGTGGCGGGAGGGCCCCCCAATGAGCAGTTCTTC. It codes for CASSLVAGGPPNEQFF.

This clonotype has just a few counts. The chain recombines TRBV6-1 with TRBJ2-4; D gene uncertain. V was trimmed by 0 bases and J by 6 bases, leaving 12 bases between them. The CDR3 length is 15 residues. Germline CDR1 is MNHNS and CDR2 is SASEGT. The chain's CDR3 is CASSEALAVGNIQYF. In nucleotides, the CDR3 is TGTGCCAGCAGTGAAGCGCTGGCGGTGGGAAACATTCAGTACTTC.